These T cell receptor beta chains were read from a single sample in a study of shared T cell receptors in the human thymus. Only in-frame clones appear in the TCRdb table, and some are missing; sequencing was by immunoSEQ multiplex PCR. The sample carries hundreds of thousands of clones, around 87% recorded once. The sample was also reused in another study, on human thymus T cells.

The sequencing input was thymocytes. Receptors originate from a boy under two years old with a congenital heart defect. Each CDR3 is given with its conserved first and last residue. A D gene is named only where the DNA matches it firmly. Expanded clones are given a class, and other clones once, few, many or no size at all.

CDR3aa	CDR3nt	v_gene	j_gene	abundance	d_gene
CASSIVTRDRGHQPQHF	TGTGCCAGTAGTATAGTTACCCGGGACAGGGGACATCAGCCCCAGCATTTT	TRBV19	TRBJ1-5	-	TRBD1
CAISEPGAGTINTGELFF	TGTGCCATCAGTGAGCCTGGGGCCGGGACAATAAACACCGGGGAGCTGTTTTTT	TRBV10-3	TRBJ2-2	-	-
CASSPISVAGVREQYF	TGTGCCAGCAGTCCCATCTCGGTAGCGGGAGTGAGGGAGCAGTACTTC	TRBV28	TRBJ2-7	-	TRBD2
CASSSGTSGRVEQYF	TGTGCCAGCAGCTCCGGGACTAGCGGGAGGGTCGAGCAGTACTTC	TRBV7-9	TRBJ2-7	-	TRBD2
CASNEGRTSYEQYF	TGTGCCAGCAATGAGGGGAGGACTTCCTACGAGCAGTACTTC	TRBV28	TRBJ2-7	-	-
CASSHLGTGPGGGYTF	TGTGCCAGCAGCCACCTGGGGACAGGGCCAGGAGGGGGCTACACCTTC	TRBV27	TRBJ1-2	-	TRBD1
CASSLGGNRGLAGAWELFF	TGTGCCAGCAGCTTGGGGGGGAACAGGGGACTAGCGGGAGCCTGGGAGCTGTTTTTT	TRBV5-6	TRBJ2-2	-	TRBD2
CASSQDRGWQPQHF	TGCGCCAGCAGCCAAGACAGGGGTTGGCAGCCCCAGCATTTT	TRBV4-3	TRBJ1-5	-	-
CASSYGGVSGANVLTF	TGCGCCAGCAGCTACGGGGGGGTCTCTGGGGCCAACGTCCTGACTTTC	TRBV5-1	TRBJ2-6	-	TRBD2
CASSEVKQETQYF	TGTGCCAGCAGTGAAGTCAAACAAGAGACCCAGTACTTC	TRBV2	TRBJ2-5	-	-
CASRGTGGPEQYF	TGTGCCAGCAGGGGGACAGGGGGCCCCGAGCAGTACTTC	TRBV6-1	TRBJ2-7	-	TRBD1
CASSPRPGQGAYEQYF	TGTGCCAGCAGCCCCCGGCCCGGACAGGGGGCCTACGAGCAGTACTTC	TRBV7-8	TRBJ2-7	-	TRBD1
CASSLNRTGVWHIQYF	TGTGCCAGCAGCTTGAATAGGACAGGGGTTTGGCACATTCAGTACTTC	TRBV5-6	TRBJ2-4	-	TRBD1
CASSLDRAGGWNEQFF	TGTGCCAGCAGCTTAGATCGAGCGGGAGGGTGGAATGAGCAGTTCTTC	TRBV11-2	TRBJ2-1	-	TRBD2
CASSLRIESLGRGSYEQYF	TGTGCCAGCAGCTTACGAATCGAATCCCTGGGCAGGGGATCCTACGAGCAGTACTTC	TRBV14	TRBJ2-7	-	-
CASSAVGDRFYGYTF	TGTGCCAGCAGTGCCGTGGGGGACAGGTTCTATGGCTACACCTTC	TRBV2	TRBJ1-2	-	TRBD1
CASSLGPTYEQYF	TGTGCCAGCAGTCTGGGCCCTACCTACGAGCAGTACTTC	TRBV27	TRBJ2-7	once	-
CASSHGDRDRDQPQHF	TGCGCCAGCAGCCACGGCGACAGGGATCGTGATCAGCCCCAGCATTTT	TRBV4-1	TRBJ1-5	once	TRBD1
CASSQGLAGDLYEQYF	TGTGCCAGCAGCCAAGGTCTAGCGGGCGACCTCTACGAGCAGTACTTC	TRBV4-2	TRBJ2-7	once	TRBD2
CASSSRDRGPEQYF	TGTGCCAGCAGCAGCCGGGACAGGGGGCCCGAGCAGTACTTC	TRBV11-2	TRBJ2-7	-	TRBD1
CASTSSRGSYEQYF	TGTGCCAGCACCTCATCTCGGGGTTCCTACGAGCAGTACTTC	TRBV9	TRBJ2-7	-	-
CATSGTPGGARTEAFF	TGTGCCACCAGCGGTACGCCAGGGGGCGCAAGGACTGAAGCTTTCTTT	TRBV15	TRBJ1-1	-	TRBD1
CASSPLEVTRANVLTF	TGTGCCAGCAGCCCGCTCGAAGTAACTCGGGCCAACGTCCTGACTTTC	TRBV4-2	TRBJ2-6	few	-
CAWETGNYGYTF	TGTGCCTGGGAGACGGGTAACTATGGCTACACCTTC	TRBV30	TRBJ1-2	-	-
CSVEDRAGNPPGLAGSTQYF	TGCAGCGTTGAAGATCGGGCGGGCAACCCGCCGGGACTAGCGGGATCTACGCAGTATTTT	TRBV29-1	TRBJ2-3	-	TRBD2
CASSSRLGEQFF	TGTGCCAGCAGCTCCCGACTGGGTGAGCAGTTCTTC	TRBV5-5	TRBJ2-1	-	-
CASSPPDRSETYGYTF	TGTGCCAGCTCACCACCAGACCGTTCGGAGACCTATGGCTACACCTTC	TRBV18	TRBJ1-2	-	-
CASSPKDRAYGYTF	TGCGCCAGCAGCCCCAAGGACAGGGCCTATGGCTACACCTTC	TRBV5-1	TRBJ1-2	-	TRBD1
CASSLFAGAYPSGANVLTF	TGCGCCAGCAGCTTATTTGCAGGTGCCTACCCCTCTGGGGCCAACGTCCTGACTTTC	TRBV5-1	TRBJ2-6	-	-
CASSLGNSPTSTDTQYF	TGCGCCAGCAGCTTAGGTAACAGCCCCACGAGCACAGATACGCAGTATTTT	TRBV5-1	TRBJ2-3	-	-
CASSLFGSVSYEQYF	TGTGCCAGCAGTTTATTCGGGAGCGTATCCTACGAGCAGTACTTC	TRBV27	TRBJ2-7	-	-
CASSPSTGRFASYEQYF	TGTGCCAGCAGCCCTTCGACAGGGCGTTTTGCTTCCTACGAGCAGTACTTC	TRBV11-3	TRBJ2-7	once	TRBD1
CASSLAGGNYGYTF	TGTGCCAGCAGCTTGGCCGGGGGGAACTATGGCTACACCTTC	TRBV5-4	TRBJ1-2	-	-
CASSPRTGDYGYTF	TGCGCCAGCAGCCCGAGGACAGGGGACTATGGCTACACCTTC	TRBV4-3	TRBJ1-2	-	TRBD1
CAKRQGSWETQYF	TGCGCCAAGAGACAGGGGAGTTGGGAGACCCAGTACTTC	TRBV23-1	TRBJ2-5	-	TRBD1
CASSLQNSLGLAGGENEQYF	TGCGCCAGCAGCCTCCAAAATTCCCTTGGACTAGCGGGAGGGGAGAACGAGCAGTACTTC	TRBV4-1	TRBJ2-7	-	TRBD2
CASSLWRLGQGENIQYF	TGTGCCAGCAGCCTGTGGCGTCTAGGACAGGGGGAAAACATTCAGTACTTC	TRBV5-6	TRBJ2-4	-	TRBD1
CASSQVVEGFKDGYTF	TGCGCCAGCAGCCAGGTGGTGGAGGGGTTTAAGGATGGCTACACCTTC	TRBV4-3	TRBJ1-2	-	-
CASSDRGGTRSGNTIYF	TGTGCCAGCAGCGACAGGGGAGGGACTCGCTCTGGAAACACCATATATTTT	TRBV25-1	TRBJ1-3	-	TRBD1
CAWSPRGQFLGNTEAFF	TGTGCCTGGAGTCCTCGAGGACAGTTCCTAGGGAACACTGAAGCTTTCTTT	TRBV30	TRBJ1-1	-	-
CATSGGTSSGEQFF	TGTGCCACCAGCGGTGGGACTAGCTCGGGGGAGCAGTTCTTC	TRBV15	TRBJ2-1	-	TRBD2
CASSSGQGAGEQYF	TGTGCCAGCAGCTCGGGACAGGGGGCAGGGGAGCAGTACTTC	TRBV7-2	TRBJ2-7	-	TRBD1